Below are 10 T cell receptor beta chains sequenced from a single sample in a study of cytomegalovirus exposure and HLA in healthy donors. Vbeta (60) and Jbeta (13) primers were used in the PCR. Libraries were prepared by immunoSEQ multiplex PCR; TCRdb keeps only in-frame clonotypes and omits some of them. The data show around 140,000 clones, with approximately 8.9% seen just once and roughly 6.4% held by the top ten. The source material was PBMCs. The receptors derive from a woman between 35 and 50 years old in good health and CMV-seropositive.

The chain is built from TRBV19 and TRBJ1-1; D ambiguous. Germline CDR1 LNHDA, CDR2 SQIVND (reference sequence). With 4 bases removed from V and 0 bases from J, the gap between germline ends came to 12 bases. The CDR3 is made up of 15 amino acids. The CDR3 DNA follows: TGTGCCAGTAGTAAACGGACGGGGATGAACACTGAAGCTTTCTTT. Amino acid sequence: CASSKRTGMNTEAFF.

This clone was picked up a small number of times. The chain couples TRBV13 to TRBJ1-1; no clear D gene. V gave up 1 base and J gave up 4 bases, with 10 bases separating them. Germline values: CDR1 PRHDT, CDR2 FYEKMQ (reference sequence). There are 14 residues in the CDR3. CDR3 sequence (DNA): TGTGCCAGCAGCTTAGCTGAAGCGGGCACTGAAGCTTTCTTT. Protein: CASSLAEAGTEAFF. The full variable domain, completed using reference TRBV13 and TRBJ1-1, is AAGVIQSPRHLIKEKRETATLKCYPIPRHDTVYWYQQGPGQDPQFLISFYEKMQSDKGSIPDRFSAQQFSDYHSELNMSSLELGDSALYFCASSLAEAGTEAFFGQGTRLTVV.

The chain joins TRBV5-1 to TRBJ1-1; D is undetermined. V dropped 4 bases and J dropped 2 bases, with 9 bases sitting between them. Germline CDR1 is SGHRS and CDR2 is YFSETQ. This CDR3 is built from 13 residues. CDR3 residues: CASSPSPNTEAFF. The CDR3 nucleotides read TGCGCCAGCAGCCCCTCCCCTAACACTGAAGCTTTCTTT.

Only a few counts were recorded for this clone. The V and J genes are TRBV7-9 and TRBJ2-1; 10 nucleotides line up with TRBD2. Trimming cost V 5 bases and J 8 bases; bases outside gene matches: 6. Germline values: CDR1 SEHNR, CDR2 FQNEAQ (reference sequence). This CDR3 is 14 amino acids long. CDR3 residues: CASSDSGGVDEQFF. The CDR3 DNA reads TGTGCCAGCAGCGACAGCGGGGGGGTCGATGAGCAGTTCTTC.

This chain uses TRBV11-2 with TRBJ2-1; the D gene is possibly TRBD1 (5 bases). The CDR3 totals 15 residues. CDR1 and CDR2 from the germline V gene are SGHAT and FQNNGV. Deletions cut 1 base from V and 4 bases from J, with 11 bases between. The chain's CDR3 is CASSLGRQGYNEQFF. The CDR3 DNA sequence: TGTGCCAGCAGCTTAGGGCGGCAGGGTTACAATGAGCAGTTCTTC.

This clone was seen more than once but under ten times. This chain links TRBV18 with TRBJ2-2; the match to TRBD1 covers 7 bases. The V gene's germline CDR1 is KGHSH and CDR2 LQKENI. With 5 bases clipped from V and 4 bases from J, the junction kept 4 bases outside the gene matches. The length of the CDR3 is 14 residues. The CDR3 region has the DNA TGTGCCAGCTCATTACAGGGGCCCACCGGGGAGCTGTTTTTT. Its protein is CASSLQGPTGELFF. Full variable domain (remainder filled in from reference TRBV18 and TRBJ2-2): NAGVMQNPRHLVRRRGQEARLRCSPMKGHSHVYWYRQLPEEGLKFMVYLQKENIIDESGMPKERFSAEFPKEGPSILRIQQVVRGDSAAYFCASSLQGPTGELFFGEGSRLTVL.

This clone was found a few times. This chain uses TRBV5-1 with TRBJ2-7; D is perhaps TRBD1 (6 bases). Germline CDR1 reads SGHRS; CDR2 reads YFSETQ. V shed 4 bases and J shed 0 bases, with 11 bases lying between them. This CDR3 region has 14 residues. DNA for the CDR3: TGCGCCAGCAGCCCCCAGGGGCTCTCCTACGAGCAGTACTTC. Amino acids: CASSPQGLSYEQYF.

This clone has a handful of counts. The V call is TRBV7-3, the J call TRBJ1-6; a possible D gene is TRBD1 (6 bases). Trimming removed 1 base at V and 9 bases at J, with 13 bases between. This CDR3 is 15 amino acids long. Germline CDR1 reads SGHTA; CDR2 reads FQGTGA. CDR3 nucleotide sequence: TGTGCCAGCAGCTTAAACAGGGACTATGGTTCACCCCTCCACTTT. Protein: CASSLNRDYGSPLHF.

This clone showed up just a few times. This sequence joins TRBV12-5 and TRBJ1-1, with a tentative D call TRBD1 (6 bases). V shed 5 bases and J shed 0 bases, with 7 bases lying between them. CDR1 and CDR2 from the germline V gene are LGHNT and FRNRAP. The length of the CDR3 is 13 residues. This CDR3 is CASGQGLNTEAFF. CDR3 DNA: TGTGCTAGTGGTCAGGGGTTGAACACTGAAGCTTTCTTT.

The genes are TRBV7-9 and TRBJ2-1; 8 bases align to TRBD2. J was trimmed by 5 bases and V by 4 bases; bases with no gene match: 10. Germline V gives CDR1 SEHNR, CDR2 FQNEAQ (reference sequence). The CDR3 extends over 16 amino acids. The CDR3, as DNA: TGTGCCAGCAGCTCCCCCATCCAGCGGGGGCACAATGAGCAGTTCTTC. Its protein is CASSSPIQRGHNEQFF.